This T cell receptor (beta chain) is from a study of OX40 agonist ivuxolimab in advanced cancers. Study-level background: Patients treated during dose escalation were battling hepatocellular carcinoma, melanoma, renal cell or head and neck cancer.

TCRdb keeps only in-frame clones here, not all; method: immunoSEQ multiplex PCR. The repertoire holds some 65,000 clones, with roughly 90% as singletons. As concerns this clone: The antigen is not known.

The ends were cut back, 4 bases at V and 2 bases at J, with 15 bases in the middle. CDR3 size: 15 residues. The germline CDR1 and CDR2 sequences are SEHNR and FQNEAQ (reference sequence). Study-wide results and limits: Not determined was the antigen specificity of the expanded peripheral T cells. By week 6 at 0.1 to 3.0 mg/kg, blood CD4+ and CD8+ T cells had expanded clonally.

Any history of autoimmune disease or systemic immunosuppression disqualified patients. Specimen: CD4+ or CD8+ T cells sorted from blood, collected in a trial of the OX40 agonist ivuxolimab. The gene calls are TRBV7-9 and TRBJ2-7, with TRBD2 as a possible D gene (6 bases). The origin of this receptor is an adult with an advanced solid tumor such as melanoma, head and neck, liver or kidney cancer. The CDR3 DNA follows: TGTGCCAGCAGCTCCATGGGTAGCGGACCCTACGAGCAGTACTTC. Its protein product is CASSSMGSGPYEQYF.